Presented here are 2 T cell receptor beta chains from one specimen sequenced in a study of CD8 T cells in Susac syndrome. With random hexamers, reverse transcription was performed on 0.5 to 1 ug of RNA. TCRdb re-called the immunoSEQ multiplex PCR reads with MiXCR, one entry per CDR3 protein. This table has some 180,000 distinct CDR3 sequences, about 95% appearing once. Sequencing was carried out using CD4+ T cells from PBMCs. These TCRs come from a human donor in good health.

The CDR3 spells CSVRNTGNTEAFF. The CDR3, as DNA: TGCAGCGTTCGGAATACAGGGAACACTGAAGCTTTCTTT. The rearrangement uses TRBV29-1 and TRBJ1-1, with D maybe TRBD1 (5 bases). The germline gives CDR1 SQVTM, CDR2 ANQGSEA. This CDR3 comprises 13 residues. V lost 5 bases, J lost 1 base, and 11 bases lay in between.

V gene TRBV20-1 combines with J gene TRBJ2-1; 10 nucleotides match TRBD2. This CDR3 has 13 residues. Per the germline V gene, CDR1 is DFQATT and CDR2 is SNEGSKA (reference sequence). J was trimmed by 5 bases and V by 6 bases; bases with no gene match: 4. The CDR3 loop reads CSARTSGDNEQFF. DNA of the CDR3: TGCAGTGCGCGGACTAGCGGTGACAATGAGCAGTTCTTC.